This T cell receptor beta chain comes out of a study of blood T cell repertoires in COVID-19. Study in general: Material from acute and convalescent COVID-19 was sourced from the United States, Italy and Spain. PBMCs, B-cell-depleted T cells, or T cells provided the cDNA or gDNA that made up the material.

This clone is a singleton in its sample. Original handling: Amplification of reference gene primers provided the estimated nucleated cell counts. Assay used: immunoSEQ multiplex PCR; TCRdb lists only in-frame clones, some missing. V, J and clone size derive from that table, while D and trimming were established from the DNA sequence. The profile shows 90,000 to 150,000 clones, 85% of them singletons. The V gene's germline CDR1 is SGHTS and CDR2 YDEGEE. Trimming left V 1 base short and J 0 bases short, with 8 bases between. The CDR3 loop spans 14 amino acids. Sequenced sample: peripheral blood. This chain links TRBV5-8 with TRBJ2-7, with D uncertain. The sequence derives from a man aged 80 or over with acute or convalescent COVID-19. The CDR3 coding sequence is TGTGCCAGCAGCTTGCACTCGCCCTCCTACGAGCAGTACTTC. This gives the protein CASSLHSPSYEQYF.